This T cell receptor (beta chain) appears in the sequencing data of a study of cytomegalovirus exposure and HLA in healthy donors. Sequencing was performed with immunoSEQ multiplex PCR; in TCRdb, only in-frame clones are kept and a portion is missing. The table includes some 98,000 clones, roughly 85% detected once. After removal of 4 bases from V and 5 bases from J, the junction contained 7 bases not matched to a gene. This CDR3 is built from 15 residues. The germline gives CDR1 SEHNR, CDR2 FQNEAQ (reference sequence). V usage is TRBV7-9 and J usage is TRBJ2-1; TRBD1 agrees at 8 bases. The TCR comes from a woman aged 25 to 39 in good health and CMV-seronegative. The sample consisted of PBMCs. The CDR3 nucleotides are TGTGCCAGCAGCTACTGGACAGGGTGGGACAATGAGCAGTTCTTC. It is translated as CASSYWTGWDNEQFF.